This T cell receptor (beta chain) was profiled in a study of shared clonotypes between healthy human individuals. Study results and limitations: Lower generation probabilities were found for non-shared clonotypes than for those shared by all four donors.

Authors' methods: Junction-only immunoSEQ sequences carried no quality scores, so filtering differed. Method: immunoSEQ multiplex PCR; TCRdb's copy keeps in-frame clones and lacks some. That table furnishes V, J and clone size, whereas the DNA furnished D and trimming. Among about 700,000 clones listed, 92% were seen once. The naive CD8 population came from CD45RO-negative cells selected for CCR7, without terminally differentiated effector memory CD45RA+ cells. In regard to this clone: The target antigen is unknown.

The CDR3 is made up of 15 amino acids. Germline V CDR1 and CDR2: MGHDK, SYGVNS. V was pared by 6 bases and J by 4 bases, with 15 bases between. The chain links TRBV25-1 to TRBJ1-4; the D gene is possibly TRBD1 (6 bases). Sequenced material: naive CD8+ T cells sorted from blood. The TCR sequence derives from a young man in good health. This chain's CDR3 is CASRRTGSRNEKLFF. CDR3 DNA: TGTGCCAGCAGACGCACAGGGTCCCGTAATGAAAAACTGTTTTTT.